This T cell receptor (beta chain) was profiled in a study of T-cell reconstitution after alpha-beta-depleted transplantation in children. The study's findings and limits: Reportedly, alpha-beta T cells present about two months post-transplant originated from several hundred expanded clones of graft origin.

The V segment lost 4 bases and the J segment 4 bases; nucleotides outside the gene matches: 7. The CDR3 is 15 residues long. The germline V gene has CDR1 KGHSY and CDR2 FQNENV. Comments on this clonotype: Its antigen is unidentified.

A TCRbeta library incorporating unique molecular identifiers was prepared. One entry per CDR3 protein results from TCRdb running MiXCR on the PCR reads. Seen here are roughly 310,000 distinct CDR3 sequences, over 20% observed once, and the top ten hold over 9.5%. Sequenced here: PBMCs, mostly from graft donor cells, sampled 180 days after TCRalphabeta/CD19-depleted stem cell transplant. The rearrangement links TRBV16 to TRBJ1-1, with 9 positions matching TRBD1. The TCR originated in a male patient younger than 18 who had a stem cell transplant for acute lymphoblastic leukemia, so the T cells may come from the graft donor. The CDR3 loop reads CASSRYLTGGTEAFF. CDR3 coding DNA: TGTGCCAGCAGCCGATACTTGACAGGGGGCACTGAAGCTTTCTTT.